This T cell receptor beta chain was documented in a study of Ad26.COV2.S vaccination and SARS-CoV-2 variants. Looking at the study overall: Donor was in the COV1001 Ad26.COV2.S trial arm. The authors gave Ad26.COV2.S intramuscularly, either once or twice 56 days apart.

Treatment described: around 19 received Ad26.COV2.S at low or high dose, single or two shots; 5 received placebo; per-sample allocation not given. It was on day 63 after the first vaccine or placebo injection that samples were taken. An Ad26 vector that expressed Wuhan-strain SARS-CoV-2 spike constituted the vaccine. Libraries were prepared by immunoSEQ multiplex PCR; TCRdb keeps only in-frame clonotypes and omits some of them. The table lists fewer than 900,000 clones, roughly 90% of them singletons. Findings and limits, study-wide: Researchers cautioned that TCR breadth and depth analyses may have underestimated total T cell responses.

As regards this clone: Its target is not known.

Per germline, CDR1 LGHDT and CDR2 YNNKEL (reference sequence). This CDR3 has 15 amino acids. Trimming took off 4 bases at V and 2 bases at J, with 14 bases between the two ends. This TCR was sampled from a person between 18 and 65 years old who received the Ad26.COV2.S COVID-19 vaccine or a placebo. The sample consisted of peripheral blood, taken in a trial of Ad26.COV2.S vaccine versus placebo. The chain links TRBV3-1 (or the pseudogene TRBV3-2) to TRBJ1-1; tentatively, D is TRBD1 (5 bases). The CDR3 DNA sequence: TGTGCCAGCAGCCCAGAGACAGAGGCCAACACTGAAGCTTTCTTT. This codes for CASSPETEANTEAFF.